What follows describes a single T cell receptor (beta chain). Measured with immunoSEQ multiplex PCR; TCRdb has only the in-frame clones, and not every one. The profile covers about 5,300 clones, with around 83% appearing a single time and around 15% taken by the ten largest. This specimen belongs to a study of T cell repertoires in ileal Crohn's disease. Study as a whole: About half received postoperative treatment, roughly twelve with thiopurines and approximately 19 anti-TNF.

The CDR3 extends over 13 amino acids. The V and J ends lost 2 bases and 2 bases respectively, with 7 bases between them. CDR1 is SGHKS and CDR2 is YYEKEE in the germline V gene (reference sequence). Adults with ileal or ileocolonic Crohn's disease and an indication for resection were eligible. The chain recombines TRBV5-5 with TRBJ1-1; D unclear. The sample consisted of ileal tissue. The sequence came from an adult with Crohn's disease. CDR3 sequence: CASSFGLNTEAFF. CDR3 in DNA: TGTGCCAGCAGCTTTGGACTTAACACTGAAGCTTTCTTT. Based on the CDR3 plus reference TRBV5-5 and TRBJ1-1, the full variable domain is DAGVTQSPTHLIKTRGQQVTLRCSPISGHKSVSWYQQVLGQGPQFIFQYYEKEERGRGNFPDRFSARQFPNYSSELNVNALLLGDSALYLCASSFGLNTEAFFGQGTRLTVV.